This TCR beta chain derives from a study of T cells in Graves' hyperthyroidism and ophthalmopathy. The investigators amplified TCR beta CDR3 regions from RNA transcripts. During a first-round RT-PCR of the TCR CDR3, the HTBI primer set was used. TCRdb re-called the multiplex PCR reads with MiXCR, one entry per CDR3 protein. The sample has 450,000 to 650,000 distinct CDR3 sequences; over 12% are singletons. Fresh peripheral blood, less than 11 ml of it, supplied the PBMCs. There are 14 residues in the CDR3. Germline assignment: CDR1 LGHNT and CDR2 FRNRAP. V lost 6 bases to trimming and J lost 1 base; unmatched junction nucleotides: 5. As to this clonotype: This may come from a read error, since a much larger clone is one base off.

The V and J genes are TRBV12-5 and TRBJ2-7, with TRBD1 matching over 8 bases. Sequenced sample: blood. The sequence was obtained from a woman between 18 and 29 years old with Graves' ophthalmopathy. The CDR3 is CASGTQGASYEQYF. In DNA form, the CDR3 reads TGTGCTAGTGGCACCCAGGGGGCTTCCTACGAGCAGTACTTC. The entire variable domain, with the rest obtained from reference TRBV12-5 and TRBJ2-7, is as follows: DARVTQTPRHKVTEMGQEVTMRCQPILGHNTVFWYRQTMMQGLELLAYFRNRAPLDDSGMPKDRFSAEMPDATLATLKIQPSEPRDSAVYFCASGTQGASYEQYFGPGTRLTVT.